This T cell receptor (beta chain) emerged from a study of blood T cells in healthy people across ages. This clonotype was counted between two and nine times. Sample-barcoded 5' priming and a J-beta primer mix drove a second PCR of roughly 7 to 11 cycles. TCRdb re-derived calls from the 5' RACE reads in MiXCR, one entry per CDR3 protein. The sample shows about 800,000 distinct CDR3 sequences, around 25% of them seen only once. The length of the CDR3 is 14 residues. CDR1 is MDHEN and CDR2 is SYDVKM in the germline V gene. This sample also belongs to another study, concerning T cells of mothers and their children. That work contributes: The donor cohort consisted of three healthy Caucasian mothers and their six children. Related mother-child pairs showed slightly higher but non-significant overlap than unrelated pairs.

The TCR comes from a boy aged 5 to 17 in good health. The rearrangement links TRBV28 to TRBJ2-1, with a possible D match to TRBD2 (6 bases). The J call is doubtful: the DNA matches TRBJ2-5 better. Input material: blood. CDR3 DNA: TGTGCCAGCAGTGGACCCCACGGAGGGGAGACCCAGTACTTC. Translated: CASSGPHGGETQYF.